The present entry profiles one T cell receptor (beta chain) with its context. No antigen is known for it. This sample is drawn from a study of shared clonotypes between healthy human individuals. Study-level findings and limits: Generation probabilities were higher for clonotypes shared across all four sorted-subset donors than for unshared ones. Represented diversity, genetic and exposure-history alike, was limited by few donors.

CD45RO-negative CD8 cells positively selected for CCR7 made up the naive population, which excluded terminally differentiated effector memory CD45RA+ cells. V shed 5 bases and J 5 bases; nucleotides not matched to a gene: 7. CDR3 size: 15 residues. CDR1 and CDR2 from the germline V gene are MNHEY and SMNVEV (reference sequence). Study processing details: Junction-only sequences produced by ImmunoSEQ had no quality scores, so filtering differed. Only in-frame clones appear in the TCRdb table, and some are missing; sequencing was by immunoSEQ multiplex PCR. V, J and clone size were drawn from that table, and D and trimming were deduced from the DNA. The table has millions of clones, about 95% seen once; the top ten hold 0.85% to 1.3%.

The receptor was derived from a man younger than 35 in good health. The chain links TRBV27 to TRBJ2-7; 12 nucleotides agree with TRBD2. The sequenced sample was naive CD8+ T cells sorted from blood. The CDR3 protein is CASSGQTSGRNEQYF. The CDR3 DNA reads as TGTGCCAGCAGTGGACAGACTAGCGGGAGAAACGAGCAGTACTTC.